The next 9 T cell receptor beta chains were all read from a single sample in a study of blood T cell repertoires in COVID-19. Some clones are missing from TCRdb's copy, which holds only in-frame ones; the method was immunoSEQ multiplex PCR. Of about 150,000 clones in the sample, approximately 84% were seen once. The sample was peripheral blood. Source of these receptors: a human donor in a cohort sampled during active COVID-19.

The rearrangement links TRBV9 to TRBJ1-4, with 9 bases lining up with TRBD1. With V trimmed by 6 bases and J by 4 bases, 4 bases remained unmatched. This CDR3 spans 14 amino acids. CDR1 is SGDLS and CDR2 is YYNGEE in the germline V gene. CDR3 nucleotide sequence: TGTGCCAGCACTGAGGGACAGGGTAATGAAAAACTGTTTTTT. This translates into CASTEGQGNEKLFF. The full variable domain, with the rest looked up from reference TRBV9 and TRBJ1-4, is DSGVTQTPKHLITATGQRVTLRCSPRSGDLSVYWYQQSLDQGLQFLIQYYNGEERAKGNILERFSAQQFPDLHSELNLSSLELGDSALYFCASTEGQGNEKLFFGSGTQLSVL.

The chain combines TRBV19 with TRBJ1-2; D remains ambiguous. The CDR3 extends over 14 amino acids. V lost 4 bases, J lost 4 bases, and 13 bases lay in between. Looked up from germline, CDR1 is LNHDA and CDR2 is SQIVND (reference sequence). CDR3 region: CASSKRPQVYGYTF. The CDR3 DNA reads TGTGCCAGTAGTAAGAGACCCCAGGTCTATGGCTACACCTTC.

This clone was seen just once. The chain has TRBV9 and TRBJ2-7, with D possibly TRBD2 on 5 matching bases. V was pared by 4 bases and J by 5 bases, with 22 bases between. The CDR3 loop spans 16 amino acids. CDR1 SGDLS and CDR2 YYNGEE come from the germline V gene. The CDR3: CASSSSPLPYGDEQYF. CDR3 DNA: TGTGCCAGCAGCTCTAGCCCCCTCCCTTACGGGGACGAGCAGTACTTC.

The table lists this clone with a count of one. V and J are TRBV29-1 and TRBJ2-7; TRBD1 might be the D (6 bases). The CDR3 covers 13 residues. The V and J ends lost 2 bases and 5 bases respectively, with 13 bases between them. The germline CDR1 and CDR2 sequences are SQVTM and ANQGSEA. The CDR3 coding sequence is TGCAGCGTTGAACGGACAGACCAGAACGAGCAGTACTTC. Its protein is CSVERTDQNEQYF.

The chain combines TRBV7-9 with TRBJ1-2, with TRBD1 identical over 11 bases. Germline trimming cut 8 bases from V and 8 bases from J; bases unmatched to any gene: 16. The CDR3 sequence is 16 residues long. Germline values: CDR1 SEHNR, CDR2 FQNEAQ (reference sequence). CDR3 in amino acids: CASLYDGDRGIKGYTF. CDR3 bases: TGTGCCAGCCTATACGATGGGGACAGGGGGATAAAAGGCTACACCTTC.

The chain is built from TRBV24-1 and TRBJ1-6, with D unclear. The CDR3 is 13 amino acids. V was pared by 9 bases and J by 2 bases, with 7 bases between. Germline V gives CDR1 KGHDR, CDR2 SFDVKD. CDR3 nucleotides: TGTGCCACCTCCCAGACCTATAATTCACCCCTCCACTTT. Translation: CATSQTYNSPLHF.

This clone was counted a few times. J is TRBJ2-1 and V is TRBV27; possible D gene TRBD2, 5 bases. The CDR3 totals 16 residues. Germline lookup yields CDR1 MNHEY and CDR2 SMNVEV (reference sequence). Between the trimmed V and J ends, which lost 4 bases and 7 bases, there was a span of 20 bases. CDR3 sequence reads: CASSYAQRRGVNEQFF. The CDR3, as DNA: TGTGCCAGCAGTTACGCGCAGCGTCGGGGAGTAAATGAGCAGTTCTTC.

Comments on this clone: Other DNA sequences within the sample encode an identical CDR3. The chain uses TRBV9 and TRBJ2-3; unclear D gene. CDR1 SGDLS and CDR2 YYNGEE come from the germline V gene. The CDR3 runs to 12 residues. The V end lost 0 bases, the J end lost 6 bases, and 5 bases lay between the germline ends. The CDR3 region is CASSVGLDTQYF. The CDR3 DNA sequence: TGTGCCAGCAGCGTAGGACTGGATACGCAGTATTTT.

This clone has only a few counts. The chain couples TRBV7-3 to TRBJ1-2, with TRBD1 as a possible D gene (5 bases). The CDR3 totals 15 residues. Deletions cut 1 base from V and 3 bases from J, with 12 bases between. CDR1 SGHTA and CDR2 FQGTGA come from the germline V gene. The CDR3 DNA sequence: TGTGCCAGCAGCTTAAGTCCAGGGAGGGACTATGGCTACACCTTC. Amino acids: CASSLSPGRDYGYTF.